A single sample gave rise to the 9 T cell receptor beta chains below, sequenced in a study of shared clonotypes between healthy human individuals. Only in-frame clones appear in the TCRdb table, and some are missing; sequencing was by immunoSEQ multiplex PCR. The repertoire consists of around 2.1 million clones, with roughly 91% occurring once and the leading ten covering 1.5% to 2%. Naive CD8 populations comprised CD45RO-negative cells positively selected for CCR7, excluding terminally differentiated effector memory CD45RA+ cells. The source material was naive CD8+ T cells from PBMCs. Receptors were obtained from a man between 18 and 29 years old in good health. Some clones in this sample may be carry-over from other donors' samples.

The chain links TRBV27 to TRBJ1-1, with D uncertain. Germline CDR1 is MNHEY and CDR2 is SMNVEV (reference sequence). V lost 0 bases, J lost 7 bases, and 15 bases lay in between. The CDR3 has 15 amino acids. The CDR3 coding sequence is TGTGCCAGCAGTTTATCCCGAATCAGAAACGATGAAGCTTTCTTT. It is translated as CASSLSRIRNDEAFF.

V and J are TRBV4-3 and TRBJ2-2; 10 bases are a match to TRBD2. The CDR3 is made up of 20 amino acids. The V segment lost 0 bases and the J segment 3 bases; nucleotides outside the gene matches: 13. Germline-derived CDR1 and CDR2 are LGHNA and YSLEER. DNA for the CDR3: TGCGCCAGCAGCCAAGATGGGCGCCTTAAGCGGGAGGGGGACACCGGGGAGCTGTTTTTT. The encoded protein is CASSQDGRLKREGDTGELFF.

The chain employs TRBV5-1 and TRBJ2-3; D remains unclear. Germline V gene lookup returns CDR1 SGHRS and CDR2 YFSETQ. V lost 4 bases and J lost 0, with 12 bases in between. This CDR3 has 15 residues. The chain's CDR3 is CASSRSEVSTDTQYF. The CDR3 coding sequence is TGCGCCAGCAGCAGGAGTGAAGTAAGCACAGATACGCAGTATTTT.

The chain carries TRBV7-9 and TRBJ1-1; perhaps TRBD1 as D (5 bases). CDR3 size: 14 residues. Germline CDR1 reads SEHNR; CDR2 reads FQNEAQ (reference sequence). V lost 1 base, J lost 11 bases, and 17 bases lay in between. CDR3 nucleotide sequence: TGTGCCAGCAGCTTAGGGGGAGGGGACCCCCGGGCTTTCTTT. Protein: CASSLGGGDPRAFF.

The chain uses TRBV11-2 and TRBJ2-7; 9 bases are shared with TRBD1. Trimming removed 0 bases from V and 4 bases from J; junction bases left unmatched: 7. The CDR3 has 16 amino acids. Germline CDR1 SGHAT, CDR2 FQNNGV. As DNA, the CDR3 is TGTGCCAGCAGCTTAGAACGGACAGGGGTGCGTTACGAGCAGTACTTC. As protein: CASSLERTGVRYEQYF.

V is TRBV30 and J is TRBJ2-7, with D perhaps TRBD1 (6 bases). The germline V gene encodes CDR1 GTSNPN and CDR2 SVGIG (reference sequence). The CDR3 is made up of 16 amino acids. V lost 3 bases and J 4 bases, leaving 22 bases between the germline ends. This chain's CDR3 is CAWREPLQGSWYEQYF. CDR3 in DNA: TGTGCCTGGAGAGAACCCCTACAGGGCAGCTGGTACGAGCAGTACTTC.

V is TRBV2 and J is TRBJ2-1, with 8 bases lining up with TRBD1. V lost 6 bases, J lost 1 base, and 17 bases stayed unmatched. Germline CDR1 is SNHLY and CDR2 is FYNNEI. This CDR3 contains 19 residues. CDR3: CASSSTLTGEIASYNEQFF. The CDR3 DNA reads TGTGCCAGCAGCTCCACCCTGACAGGGGAGATAGCTTCCTACAATGAGCAGTTCTTC.

This clone has a single count. This chain connects TRBV27 to TRBJ1-5; maybe TRBD1 (5 bases). The CDR3 has 15 residues. The germline V and J ends were trimmed by 5 bases and 3 bases, with 14 bases remaining between them. The germline gives CDR1 MNHEY, CDR2 SMNVEV (reference sequence). The CDR3 spells CASSPREIVNQPQHF. The CDR3 bases are TGTGCCAGCAGTCCCAGGGAGATCGTCAATCAGCCCCAGCATTTT.

J is TRBJ2-1 and V is TRBV7-3; D assignment may be TRBD1 or TRBD2 (6 bases each). Germline V gene sequence: CDR1 SGHTA, CDR2 FQGTGA. The CDR3 sequence is 13 residues long. Trimming removed 3 bases from V and 7 bases from J, with 10 bases in between. The CDR3 protein is CASSLGAGNEQFF. The CDR3 nucleotides read TGTGCCAGCAGCTTGGGGGCGGGGAATGAGCAGTTCTTC.